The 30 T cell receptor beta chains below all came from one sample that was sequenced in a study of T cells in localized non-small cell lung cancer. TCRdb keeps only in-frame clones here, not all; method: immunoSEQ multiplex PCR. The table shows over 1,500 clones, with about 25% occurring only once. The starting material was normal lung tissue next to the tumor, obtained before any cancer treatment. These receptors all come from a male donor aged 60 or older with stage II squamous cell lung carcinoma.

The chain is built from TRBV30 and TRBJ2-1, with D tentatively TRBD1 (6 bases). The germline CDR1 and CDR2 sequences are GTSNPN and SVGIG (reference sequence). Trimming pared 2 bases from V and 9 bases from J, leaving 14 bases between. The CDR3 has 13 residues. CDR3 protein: CAWSIQGKGEQFF. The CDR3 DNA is TGTGCCTGGAGTATACAGGGAAAGGGTGAGCAGTTCTTC.

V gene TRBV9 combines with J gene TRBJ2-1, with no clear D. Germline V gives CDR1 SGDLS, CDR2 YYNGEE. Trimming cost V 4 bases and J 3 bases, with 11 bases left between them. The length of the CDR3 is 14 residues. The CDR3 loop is CASSFSRGYNEQFF. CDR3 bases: TGTGCCAGCAGCTTTTCAAGAGGCTACAATGAGCAGTTCTTC.

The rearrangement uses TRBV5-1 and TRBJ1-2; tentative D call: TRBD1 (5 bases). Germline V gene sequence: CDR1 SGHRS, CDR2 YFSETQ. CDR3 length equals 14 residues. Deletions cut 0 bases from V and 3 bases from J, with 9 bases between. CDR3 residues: CASSLVQADYGYTF. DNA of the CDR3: TGCGCCAGCAGCTTGGTACAGGCTGACTATGGCTACACCTTC.

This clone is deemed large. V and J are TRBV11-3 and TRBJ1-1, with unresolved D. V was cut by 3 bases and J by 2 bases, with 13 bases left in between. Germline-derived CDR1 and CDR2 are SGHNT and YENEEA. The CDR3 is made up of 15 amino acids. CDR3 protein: CASSLAWRVNTEAFF. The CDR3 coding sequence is TGTGCCAGCAGCTTGGCCTGGAGGGTTAACACTGAAGCTTTCTTT.

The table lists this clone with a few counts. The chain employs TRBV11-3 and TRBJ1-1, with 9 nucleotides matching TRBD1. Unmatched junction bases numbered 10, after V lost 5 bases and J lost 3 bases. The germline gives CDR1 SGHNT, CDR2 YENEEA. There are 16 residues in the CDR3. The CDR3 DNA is TGTGCCAGCAGCCCCCCAGGGACAGGGACCGACACTGAAGCTTTCTTT. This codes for CASSPPGTGTDTEAFF. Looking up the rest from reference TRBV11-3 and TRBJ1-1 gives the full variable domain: EAGVVQSPRYKIIEKKQPVAFWCNPISGHNTLYWYLQNLGQGPELLIRYENEEAVDDSQLPKDRFSAERLKGVDSTLKIQPAELGDSAVYLCASSPPGTGTDTEAFFGQGTRLTVV.

DNA for the CDR3: TGTGCCAGCAGTTACTTGTCGAAAACCTACAATGAGCAGTTCTTC. It translates to CASSYLSKTYNEQFF. The chain has TRBV6-8 and TRBJ2-1; D is undetermined. Looked up from germline, CDR1 is MNHGY and CDR2 is SAAAGT. V was cut by 1 base and J by 2 bases, with 9 bases left in between. The CDR3 has 15 residues.

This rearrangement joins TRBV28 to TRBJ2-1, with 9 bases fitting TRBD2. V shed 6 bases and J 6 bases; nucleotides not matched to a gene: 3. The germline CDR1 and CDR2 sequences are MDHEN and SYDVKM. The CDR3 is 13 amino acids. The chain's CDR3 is CASSEGLANEQFF. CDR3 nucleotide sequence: TGTGCCAGCAGCGAGGGACTAGCCAATGAGCAGTTCTTC.

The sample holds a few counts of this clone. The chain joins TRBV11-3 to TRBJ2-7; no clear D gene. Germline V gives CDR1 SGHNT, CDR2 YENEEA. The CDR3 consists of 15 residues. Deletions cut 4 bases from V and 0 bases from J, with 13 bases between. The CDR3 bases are TGTGCCAGCAGCTCTGGCGAGGTTTTCTCCTACGAGCAGTACTTC. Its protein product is CASSSGEVFSYEQYF.

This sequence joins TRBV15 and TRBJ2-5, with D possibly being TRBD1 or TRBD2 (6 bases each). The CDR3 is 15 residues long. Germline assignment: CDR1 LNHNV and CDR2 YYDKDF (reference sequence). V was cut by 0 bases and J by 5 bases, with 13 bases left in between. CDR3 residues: CATSRDRGEWETQYF. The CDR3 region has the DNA TGTGCCACCAGCAGAGATAGGGGGGAGTGGGAGACCCAGTACTTC.

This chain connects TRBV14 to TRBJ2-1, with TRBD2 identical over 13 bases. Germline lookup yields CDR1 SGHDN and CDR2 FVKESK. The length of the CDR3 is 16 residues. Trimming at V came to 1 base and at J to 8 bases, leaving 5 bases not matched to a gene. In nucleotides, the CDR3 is TGTGCCAGCAGCCAAGTCTCACTAGCGGGGGGGCATGAGCAGTTCTTC. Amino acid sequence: CASSQVSLAGGHEQFF.

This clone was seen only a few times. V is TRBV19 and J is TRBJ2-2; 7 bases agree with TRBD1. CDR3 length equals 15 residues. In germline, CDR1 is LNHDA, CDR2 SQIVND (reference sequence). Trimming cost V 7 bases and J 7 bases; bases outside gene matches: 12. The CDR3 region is CASKSMQGDVGELFF. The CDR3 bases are TGTGCCAGTAAATCAATGCAGGGGGACGTCGGGGAGCTGTTTTTT.

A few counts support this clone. CDR3 nucleotide sequence: TGTGCCAGCGGGCGCGACAGGGGGGACCCATATGGCTACACCTTC. Its protein is CASGRDRGDPYGYTF. The chain is built from TRBV6-8 and TRBJ1-2; the match to TRBD1 covers 9 bases. V gave up 8 bases and J gave up 5 bases; unmatched junction bases: 12. Germline-derived CDR1 and CDR2 are MNHGY and SAAAGT. The CDR3 is made up of 15 amino acids.

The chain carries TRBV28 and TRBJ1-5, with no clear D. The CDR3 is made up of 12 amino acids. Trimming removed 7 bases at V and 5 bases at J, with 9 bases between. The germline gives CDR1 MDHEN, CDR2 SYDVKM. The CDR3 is CASNLLYQPQHF. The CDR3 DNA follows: TGTGCCAGCAACCTCTTGTATCAGCCCCAGCATTTT.

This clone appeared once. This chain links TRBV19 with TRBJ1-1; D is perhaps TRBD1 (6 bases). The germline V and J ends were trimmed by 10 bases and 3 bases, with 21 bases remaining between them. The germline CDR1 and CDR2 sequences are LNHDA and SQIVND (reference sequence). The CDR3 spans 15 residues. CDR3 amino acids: CATNKNREAHTEAFF. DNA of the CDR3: TGTGCCACCAACAAAAACAGGGAGGCGCACACTGAAGCTTTCTTT.

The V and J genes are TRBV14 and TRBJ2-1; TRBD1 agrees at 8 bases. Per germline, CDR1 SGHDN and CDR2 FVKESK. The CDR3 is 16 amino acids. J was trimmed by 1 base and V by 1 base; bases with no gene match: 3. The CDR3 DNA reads TGTGCCAGCAGCCAAGCTCAGGGGGCTTCCTACAATGAGCAGTTCTTC. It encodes CASSQAQGASYNEQFF.

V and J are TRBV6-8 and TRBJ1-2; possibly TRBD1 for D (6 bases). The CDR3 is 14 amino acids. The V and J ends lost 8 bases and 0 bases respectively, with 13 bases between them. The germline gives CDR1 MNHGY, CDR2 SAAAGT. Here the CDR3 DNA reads TGTGCCAGCGGGAACAGGGTTACTAACTATGGCTACACCTTC. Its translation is CASGNRVTNYGYTF.

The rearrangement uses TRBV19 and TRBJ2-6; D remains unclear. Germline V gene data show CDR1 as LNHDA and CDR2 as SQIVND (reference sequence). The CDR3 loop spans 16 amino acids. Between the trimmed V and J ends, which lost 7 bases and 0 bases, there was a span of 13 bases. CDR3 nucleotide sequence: TGTGCCAGTAAAAGGCAGAAAAACTCTGGGGCCAACGTCCTGACTTTC. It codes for CASKRQKNSGANVLTF.

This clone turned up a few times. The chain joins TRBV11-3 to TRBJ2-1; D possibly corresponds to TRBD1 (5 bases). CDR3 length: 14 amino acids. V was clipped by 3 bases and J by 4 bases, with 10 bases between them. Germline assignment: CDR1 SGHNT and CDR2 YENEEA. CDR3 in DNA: TGTGCCAGCAGCTTTGGGCCAGGGTACAATGAGCAGTTCTTC. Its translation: CASSFGPGYNEQFF.

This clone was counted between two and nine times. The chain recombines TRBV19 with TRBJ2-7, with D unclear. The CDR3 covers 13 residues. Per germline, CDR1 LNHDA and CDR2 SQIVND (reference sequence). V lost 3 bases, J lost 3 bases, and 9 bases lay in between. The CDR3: CASSIWAGYEQYF. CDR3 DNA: TGTGCCAGTAGTATTTGGGCAGGCTACGAGCAGTACTTC.

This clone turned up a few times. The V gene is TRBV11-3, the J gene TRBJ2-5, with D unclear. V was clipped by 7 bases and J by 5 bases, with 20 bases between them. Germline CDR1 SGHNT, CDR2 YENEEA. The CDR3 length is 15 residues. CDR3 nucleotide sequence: TGTGCCAGCAAGCCTACGACCCTTATCGTGGAGACCCAGTACTTC. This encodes CASKPTTLIVETQYF.

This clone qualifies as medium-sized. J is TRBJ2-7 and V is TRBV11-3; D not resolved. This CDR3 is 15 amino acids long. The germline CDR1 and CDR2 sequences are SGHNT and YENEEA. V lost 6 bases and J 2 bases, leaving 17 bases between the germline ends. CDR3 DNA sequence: TGTGCCAGCAGTCTCGCCGAGACGGATCCCTACGAGCAGTACTTC. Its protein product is CASSLAETDPYEQYF.

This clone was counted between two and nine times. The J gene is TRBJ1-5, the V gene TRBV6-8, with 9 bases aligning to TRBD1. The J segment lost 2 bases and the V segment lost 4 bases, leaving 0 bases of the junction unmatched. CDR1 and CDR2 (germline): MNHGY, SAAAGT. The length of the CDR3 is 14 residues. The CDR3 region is CASSWTGGNQPQHF. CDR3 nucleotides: TGTGCCAGCAGTTGGACAGGGGGCAATCAGCCCCAGCATTTT.

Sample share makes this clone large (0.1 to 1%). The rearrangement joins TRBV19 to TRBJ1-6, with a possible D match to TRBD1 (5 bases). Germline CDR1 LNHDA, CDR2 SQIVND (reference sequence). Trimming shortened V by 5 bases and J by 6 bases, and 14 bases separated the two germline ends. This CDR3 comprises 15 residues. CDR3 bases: TGTGCCAGTAGTCCCCAAAGGGGACCTAATTCACCCCTCCACTTT. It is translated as CASSPQRGPNSPLHF.

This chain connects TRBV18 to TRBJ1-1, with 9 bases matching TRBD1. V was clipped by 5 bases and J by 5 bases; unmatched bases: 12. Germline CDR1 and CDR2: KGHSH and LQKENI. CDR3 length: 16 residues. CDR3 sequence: CASSSAGTGIRTEAFF. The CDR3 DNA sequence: TGTGCCAGCTCATCAGCCGGGACAGGGATCAGAACTGAAGCTTTCTTT.

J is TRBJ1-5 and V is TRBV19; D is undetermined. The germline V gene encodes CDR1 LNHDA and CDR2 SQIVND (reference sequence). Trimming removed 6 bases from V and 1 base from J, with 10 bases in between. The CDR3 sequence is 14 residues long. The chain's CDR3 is CASSPGQSNQPQHF. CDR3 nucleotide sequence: TGTGCCAGTAGCCCCGGGCAGAGCAATCAGCCCCAGCATTTT. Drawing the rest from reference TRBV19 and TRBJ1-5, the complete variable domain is DGGITQSPKYLFRKEGQNVTLSCEQNLNHDAMYWYRQDPGQGLRLIYYSQIVNDFQKGDIAEGYSVSREKKESFPLTVTSAQKNPTAFYLCASSPGQSNQPQHFGDGTRLSIL.

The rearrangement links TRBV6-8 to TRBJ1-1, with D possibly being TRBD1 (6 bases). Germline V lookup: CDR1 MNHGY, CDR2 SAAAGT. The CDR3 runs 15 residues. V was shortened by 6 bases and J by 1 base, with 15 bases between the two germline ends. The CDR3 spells CASSPDRRPNTEAFF. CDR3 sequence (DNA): TGTGCCAGCAGCCCCGACAGGCGGCCGAACACTGAAGCTTTCTTT.

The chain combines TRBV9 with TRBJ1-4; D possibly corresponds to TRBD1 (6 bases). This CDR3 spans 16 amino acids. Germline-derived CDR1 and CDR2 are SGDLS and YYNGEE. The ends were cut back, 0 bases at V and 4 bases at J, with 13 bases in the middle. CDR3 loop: CASSVEWGRINEKLFF. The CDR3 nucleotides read TGTGCCAGCAGCGTAGAATGGGGGCGAATTAATGAAAAACTGTTTTTT.

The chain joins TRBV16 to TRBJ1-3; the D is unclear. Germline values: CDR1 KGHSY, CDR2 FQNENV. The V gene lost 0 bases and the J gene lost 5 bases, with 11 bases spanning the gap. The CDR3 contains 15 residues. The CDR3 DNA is TGTGCCAGCAGCCAATCGGAACACCCAAGAAACACCATATATTTT. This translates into CASSQSEHPRNTIYF.

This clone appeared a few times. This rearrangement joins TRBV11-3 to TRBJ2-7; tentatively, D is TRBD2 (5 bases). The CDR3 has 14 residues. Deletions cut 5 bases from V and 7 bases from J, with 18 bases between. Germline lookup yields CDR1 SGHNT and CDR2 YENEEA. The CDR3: CASSPGSDSREQYF. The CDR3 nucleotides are TGTGCCAGCAGCCCGGGGAGTGATTCGAGGGAGCAGTACTTC.

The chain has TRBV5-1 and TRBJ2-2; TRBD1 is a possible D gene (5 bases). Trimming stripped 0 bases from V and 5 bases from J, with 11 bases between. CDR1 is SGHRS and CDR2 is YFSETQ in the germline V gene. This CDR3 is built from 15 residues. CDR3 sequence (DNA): TGCGCCAGCAGCTTGGTGGCAGGGCGGACCGGGGAGCTGTTTTTT. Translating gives CASSLVAGRTGELFF.